The 3 T cell receptor beta chains below were found in one sample sequenced in a study of a mutant IDH1 vaccine in newly diagnosed glioma. The time point denotes: week 35, safety follow-up. Every single dose of the vaccine, 300 ug of mutant IDH1 20-mer peptide, came with topical imiquimod. Their cognate antigens are unknown. Clones were read by immunoSEQ multiplex PCR, and TCRdb kept only the in-frame ones, dropping some. The data contain tens of thousands of clones, under 90% of them seen just once; the ten biggest clones take up roughly 4%. Sequenced material: PBMCs, taken from a glioma patient whose treatment included an IDH1 peptide vaccine. The receptors derive from a woman between 18 and 29 years old with glioma.

The chain recombines TRBV7-3 with TRBJ1-6; D is uncertain. Deletions cut 5 bases from V and 7 bases from J, with 12 bases between. The CDR3 is made up of 14 amino acids. CDR1 is SGHTA and CDR2 is FQGTGA in the germline V gene. The CDR3 coding sequence is TGTGCCAGCAGCCCAGGATCAGCAAATTCACCCCTCCACTTT. It codes for CASSPGSANSPLHF.

The chain uses TRBV13 and TRBJ2-5, with 9 bases matching TRBD1. The CDR3 sequence is 16 residues long. The junction had 7 bases not matched to a gene; V was cut back by 4 bases and J by 1 base. Germline loops: CDR1 PRHDT, CDR2 FYEKMQ (reference sequence). The CDR3: CASSSRTGEIQETQYF. Written as DNA, the CDR3 is TGTGCCAGCAGCTCACGGACAGGGGAAATCCAAGAGACCCAGTACTTC.

The chain carries TRBV6-6 and TRBJ2-1; D uncertain. Trimming shortened V by 6 bases and J by 9 bases, and 12 bases separated the two germline ends. Germline CDR1 MNHNY, CDR2 SVGAGI (reference sequence). The CDR3 sequence is 12 residues long. CDR3 nucleotide sequence: TGTGCCAGCAGCTTGACACGGTTTGAGCAGTTCTTC. Residues: CASSLTRFEQFF.